These 17 T cell receptor beta chains were sequenced from one sample in a study of T-cell memory formation after mild COVID-19. TCRdb fed the 5' RACE reads into MiXCR, producing one record per CDR3 protein. The sample yields around 300,000 distinct CDR3 sequences, approximately 7.6% seen once. Material: PBMCs or a T cell subset sorted from them (not recorded which). These receptors originate from a man in his late teens or twenties who had mild COVID-19 (a few samples of this study predate the infection). Cell type and time point are not known.

About this clonotype itself: A much bigger clone sits one base away, suggesting this may be a read error. The rearrangement joins TRBV5-1 to TRBJ1-1; 7 bases agree with TRBD1. The V gene's germline CDR1 is SGHRS and CDR2 YFSETQ. CDR3 length: 14 residues. CDR3 protein: CASSLVTGLTEALF. The CDR3 DNA reads as TGCGCCAGCAGCTTGGTGACAGGGCTTACTGAAGCTTTATTT.

V gene TRBV4-3 combines with J gene TRBJ2-5, with TRBD2 matching over 12 bases. The J segment lost 4 bases and the V segment lost 3 bases, leaving 6 bases of the junction unmatched. Germline V lookup: CDR1 LGHNA, CDR2 YSLEER. The CDR3 sequence is 16 residues long. The CDR3 sequence: CASSHPPSGGAETQYF. Here the CDR3 DNA reads TGCGCCAGCAGCCACCCGCCTAGCGGGGGGGCAGAGACCCAGTACTTC.

This clonotype has a handful of counts. CDR3 in DNA: TGTGCCAGTAGTATAGTTGGGCAGGACTATGGCTACACCTTC. Its translation is CASSIVGQDYGYTF. The V and J genes are TRBV19 and TRBJ1-2; D is ambiguous. V shed 1 base and J shed 3 bases, with 9 bases lying between them. Germline lookup yields CDR1 LNHDA and CDR2 SQIVND (reference sequence). The CDR3 spans 14 residues.

The chain uses TRBV7-3 and TRBJ2-1; TRBD1 matches at 8 bases. The CDR3 is 14 residues long. CDR1 is SGHTA, CDR2 FQGTGA, per germline. After removal of 5 bases from V and 9 bases from J, the junction contained 9 bases not matched to a gene. CDR3 residues: CASSQGARIPEQFF. CDR3 bases: TGTGCCAGCAGCCAGGGGGCTAGGATCCCTGAGCAGTTCTTC.

V and J are TRBV20-1 and TRBJ2-2; 10 bases fit TRBD1. With V trimmed by 4 bases and J by 6 bases, 8 bases remained unmatched. Germline CDR1 and CDR2: DFQATT and SNEGSKA (reference sequence). The length of the CDR3 is 15 residues. DNA of the CDR3: TGCAGTGCTACTCCCGGGACAGGGGTTCCCGGGGAGCTGTTTTTT. Its protein product is CSATPGTGVPGELFF.

This clonotype showed up many times. V is TRBV19 and J is TRBJ2-3, with D possibly being TRBD2 (6 bases). Germline CDR1 LNHDA, CDR2 SQIVND (reference sequence). Trimming took 8 bases from V and 4 from J, leaving 7 bases between them. The CDR3 is 11 residues long. CDR3 coding DNA: TGTGCCAGTTGGGGGGCAGATACGCAGTATTTT. It specifies CASWGADTQYF.

This clonotype was counted between two and nine times. The rearrangement links TRBV7-9 to TRBJ1-2; TRBD1 matches 8 bases. Germline CDR1 reads SEHNR; CDR2 reads FQNEAQ (reference sequence). V lost 2 bases and J lost 4; bases outside the gene matches: 6. The CDR3 length is 15 residues. The CDR3 coding sequence is TGTGCCAGCAGCTTATTACAGGGGGTGGGCTATGGCTACACCTTC. Amino acids: CASSLLQGVGYGYTF.

The CDR3 nucleotides are TGTGCCAGCAGCTTTACCCTTTCCGACAATGAGCAGTTCTTC. It codes for CASSFTLSDNEQFF. This chain connects TRBV7-7 to TRBJ2-1; no reliable D call. This CDR3 is built from 14 residues. Trimming left V 3 bases short and J 5 bases short, with 11 bases between. CDR1 and CDR2 from the germline V gene are SSHAT and FNYEAQ (reference sequence).

This sequence joins TRBV5-1 and TRBJ2-3; D may be TRBD1 or TRBD2 (5 bases each). CDR1 and CDR2 (germline): SGHRS, YFSETQ. V was clipped by 4 bases and J by 3 bases, with 21 bases between them. The CDR3 loop spans 17 amino acids. CDR3 nucleotide sequence: TGCGCCAGCAGCACCGGACCCCAAGGGGAGAGAACAGATACGCAGTATTTT. This gives the protein CASSTGPQGERTDTQYF.

The chain is built from TRBV7-2 and TRBJ1-2, with D hard to call. The V gene lost 5 bases and the J gene lost 8 bases, with 18 bases spanning the gap. This CDR3 region has 14 residues. Germline CDR1 reads SGHTA; CDR2 reads FQGNSA. The CDR3 loop is CASSPSGSRPGYTF. CDR3 in DNA: TGTGCCAGCAGCCCGTCGGGGAGTCGCCCCGGCTACACCTTC.

The chain has TRBV7-3 and TRBJ2-3; D uncertain. The germline V gene encodes CDR1 SGHTA and CDR2 FQGTGA. The CDR3 loop spans 14 amino acids. V shed 4 bases and J shed 0 bases, with 8 bases lying between them. Here the CDR3 reads CASSSADSTDTQYF. The CDR3, as DNA: TGTGCCAGCAGCTCTGCGGACAGCACAGATACGCAGTATTTT.

This chain uses TRBV6-1 with TRBJ1-1; 7 nucleotides align to TRBD1. V shed 4 bases, J shed 1 base, and the junction held 6 bases outside the gene matches. The germline gives CDR1 MNHNS, CDR2 SASEGT. The CDR3 covers 15 residues. In nucleotides, the CDR3 is TGTGCCAGCAGTGGTCGACAGGGCTGGAACACTGAAGCTTTCTTT. Translation gives CASSGRQGWNTEAFF.

CDR3 sequence reads: CSAIEAGGPLTDTQYF. CDR3 in DNA: TGCAGTGCTATCGAAGCGGGGGGGCCCCTCACAGATACGCAGTATTTT. V and J are TRBV20-1 and TRBJ2-3; 10 bases fit TRBD2. The CDR3 loop spans 16 amino acids. Germline V gene lookup returns CDR1 DFQATT and CDR2 SNEGSKA (reference sequence). The junction had 9 bases not matched to a gene; V was cut back by 4 bases and J by 2 bases.

This clonotype was found a few times. The V gene is TRBV7-3, the J gene TRBJ1-1; perhaps TRBD1 as D (5 bases). This CDR3 contains 14 residues. Trimming pared 5 bases from V and 7 bases from J, leaving 17 bases between. CDR1 is SGHTA and CDR2 is FQGTGA in the germline V gene. The CDR3 DNA follows: TGTGCCAGCAGCCCCCATGGACATGCTATTGAAGCTTTCTTT. It yields the protein CASSPHGHAIEAFF. Full variable domain (rest looked up from reference TRBV7-3 and TRBJ1-1): GAGVSQTPSNKVTEKGKYVELRCDPISGHTALYWYRQSLGQGPEFLIYFQGTGAADDSGLPNDRFFAVRPEGSVSTLKIQRTERGDSAVYLCASSPHGHAIEAFFGQGTRLTVV.

Ten or more counts support this clonotype. The chain combines TRBV5-1 with TRBJ2-7; 11 bases are shared with TRBD2. This CDR3 contains 16 residues. Germline values: CDR1 SGHRS, CDR2 YFSETQ. J lost 7 bases, V lost 4 bases, and 13 bases had no gene match. CDR3 residues: CASSALTSGGMKEQYF. CDR3 in DNA: TGCGCCAGCAGCGCTTTAACTAGCGGGGGCATGAAGGAGCAGTACTTC.

This clonotype was counted at least ten times. The chain couples TRBV7-3 to TRBJ2-3; weak D call: TRBD2 (6 bases). CDR3 length equals 16 residues. The germline CDR1 and CDR2 sequences are SGHTA and FQGTGA. Trimming removed 7 bases from V and 3 bases from J, with 20 bases in between. CDR3 nucleotide sequence: TGTGCCAGCACTGTGGGGGGACTCGGCCCAACAGATACGCAGTATTTT. Amino acid sequence: CASTVGGLGPTDTQYF.

This clonotype was detected many times. The V and J genes are TRBV7-2 and TRBJ2-4; possibly TRBD2 for D (6 bases). CDR1 and CDR2 (germline): SGHTA, FQGNSA. The CDR3 consists of 14 residues. V lost 2 bases and J 7 bases, leaving 12 bases between the germline ends. CDR3 region: CASSLSEGPNIQYF. The CDR3 coding sequence is TGTGCCAGCAGCTTATCGGAGGGACCCAACATTCAGTACTTC.